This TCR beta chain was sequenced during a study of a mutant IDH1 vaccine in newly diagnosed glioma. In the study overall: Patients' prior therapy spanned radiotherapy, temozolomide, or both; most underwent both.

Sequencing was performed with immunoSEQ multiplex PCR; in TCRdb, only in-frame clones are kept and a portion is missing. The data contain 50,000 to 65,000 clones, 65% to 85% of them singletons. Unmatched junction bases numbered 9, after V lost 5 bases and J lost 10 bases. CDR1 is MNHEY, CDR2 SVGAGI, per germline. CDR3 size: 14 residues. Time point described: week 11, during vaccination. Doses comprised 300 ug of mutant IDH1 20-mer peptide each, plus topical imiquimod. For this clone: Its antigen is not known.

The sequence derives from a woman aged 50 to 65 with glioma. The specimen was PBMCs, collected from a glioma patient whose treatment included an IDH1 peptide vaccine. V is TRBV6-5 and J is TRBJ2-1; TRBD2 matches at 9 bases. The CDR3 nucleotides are TGTGCCAGCAGTGTAGCGGGGGAACACAGGGAGCAGTTCTTC. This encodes CASSVAGEHREQFF.